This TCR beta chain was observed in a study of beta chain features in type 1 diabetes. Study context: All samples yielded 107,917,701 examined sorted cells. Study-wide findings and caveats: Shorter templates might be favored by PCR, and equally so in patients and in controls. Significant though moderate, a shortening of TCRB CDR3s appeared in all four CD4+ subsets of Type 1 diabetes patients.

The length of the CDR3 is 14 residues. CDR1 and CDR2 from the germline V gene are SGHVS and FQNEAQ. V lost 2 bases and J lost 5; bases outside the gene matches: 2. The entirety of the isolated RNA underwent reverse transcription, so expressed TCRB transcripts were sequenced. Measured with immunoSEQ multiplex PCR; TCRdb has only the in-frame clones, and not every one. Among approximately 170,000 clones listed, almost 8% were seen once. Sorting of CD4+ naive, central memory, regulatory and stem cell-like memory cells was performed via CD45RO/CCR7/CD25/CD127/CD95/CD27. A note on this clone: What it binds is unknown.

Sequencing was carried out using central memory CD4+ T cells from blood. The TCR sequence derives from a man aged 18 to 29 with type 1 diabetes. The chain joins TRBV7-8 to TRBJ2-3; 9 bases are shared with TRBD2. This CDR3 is CASSLLAGLDTQYF. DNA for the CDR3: TGTGCCAGCAGCTTACTAGCGGGGTTAGATACGCAGTATTTT.